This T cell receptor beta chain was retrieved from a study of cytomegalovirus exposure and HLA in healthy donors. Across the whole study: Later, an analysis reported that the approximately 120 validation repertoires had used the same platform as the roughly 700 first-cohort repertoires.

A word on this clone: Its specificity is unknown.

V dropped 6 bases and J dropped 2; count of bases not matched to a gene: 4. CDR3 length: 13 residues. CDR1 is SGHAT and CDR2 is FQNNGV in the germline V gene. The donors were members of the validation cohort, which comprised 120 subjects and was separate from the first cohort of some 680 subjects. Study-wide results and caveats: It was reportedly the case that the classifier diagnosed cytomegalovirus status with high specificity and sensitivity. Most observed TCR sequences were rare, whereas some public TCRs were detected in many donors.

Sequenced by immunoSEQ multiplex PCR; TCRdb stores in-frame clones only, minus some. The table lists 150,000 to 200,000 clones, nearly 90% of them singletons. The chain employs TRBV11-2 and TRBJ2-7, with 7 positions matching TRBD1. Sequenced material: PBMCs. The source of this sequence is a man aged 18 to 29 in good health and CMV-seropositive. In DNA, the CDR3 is TGTGCCAGCAGTTCGACAGGGACCTACGAGCAGTACTTC. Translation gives CASSSTGTYEQYF.